This is a list of T cell receptor beta chains from one sample in a study of cytomegalovirus exposure and HLA in healthy donors. Measured with immunoSEQ multiplex PCR; TCRdb has only the in-frame clones, and not every one. This table holds approximately 210,000 clones, about four fifths found once. Input material: PBMCs. These receptors were collected from a girl between 5 and 17 years old in good health and CMV-seropositive. CDR3s include the opening cysteine and the closing phenylalanine or tryptophan. A D gene is named only where the DNA matches it firmly. Clone size appears in some rows only: once, few, many, or a class for an expanded clone.

v_gene	j_gene	d_gene	abundance	CDR3aa	CDR3nt
TRBV7-2	TRBJ2-3	TRBD2	few	CSGGSTDTQYF	TGTAGCGGGGGAAGCACAGATACGCAGTATTTT
TRBV27	TRBJ2-3	TRBD2	NA	CASSLRGGTSTDTQYF	TGTGCCAGCAGTTTGCGGGGGGGTACAAGCACAGATACGCAGTATTTT
TRBV9	TRBJ2-1	TRBD1	NA	CASSVLTGGRDEQFF	TGTGCCAGCAGCGTATTGACAGGGGGTCGGGATGAGCAGTTCTTC
TRBV19	TRBJ2-7	NA	few	CASSTPRGTSYEQYF	TGTGCCAGTAGTACCCCAAGGGGGACCTCTTACGAGCAGTACTTC
TRBV10-1	TRBJ1-1	NA	NA	CANQDARNTEAFF	TGCGCCAACCAGGATGCTCGGAACACTGAAGCTTTCTTT
TRBV19	TRBJ1-2	TRBD1	NA	CASSPTGTGGSYGYTF	TGTGCCAGTAGTCCGACTGGGACAGGGGGTTCCTATGGCTACACCTTC
TRBV5-8	TRBJ1-2	TRBD1	NA	CASSRGQGNHGYTF	TGTGCCAGCAGTCGTGGACAGGGGAATCACGGCTACACCTTC
TRBV27	TRBJ2-7	NA	NA	CASSLVGASYEQYF	TGTGCCAGCAGTTTAGTGGGGGCGTCCTACGAGCAGTACTTC
TRBV21-1	TRBJ2-6	NA	NA	CASSLQVFYSGANVLTF	TGTGCCAGCAGCCTCCAGGTCTTTTACTCTGGGGCCAACGTCCTGACTTTC
TRBV11-2	TRBJ1-4	NA	NA	CASSLDLVATTNEKLFF	TGTGCCAGCAGCTTAGATCTGGTAGCCACAACTAATGAAAAACTGTTTTTT
TRBV6-5	TRBJ1-1	NA	few	CASRTQTGGNTEAFF	TGTGCCAGCAGAACTCAGACAGGCGGGAACACTGAAGCTTTCTTT
TRBV4-3	TRBJ2-3	NA	NA	CASSKGLFGGDTQYF	TGCGCCAGCAGCAAGGGACTTTTTGGTGGTGATACGCAGTATTTT
TRBV7-8	TRBJ1-4	NA	once	CASSLLGTNEKLFF	TGTGCCAGCAGCTTACTAGGAACTAATGAAAAACTGTTTTTT
TRBV19	TRBJ1-6	TRBD1	NA	CASSARDSPNSPLHF	TGTGCCAGTAGTGCGAGGGACAGCCCGAATTCACCCCTCCACTTT
TRBV7-9	TRBJ2-3	NA	NA	CASSLGLGSGDTQYF	TGTGCCAGCAGCTTAGGGTTAGGGTCGGGGGATACGCAGTATTTT
TRBV9	TRBJ1-5	TRBD1	NA	CASSSKGQGRNQPQHF	TGTGCCAGCAGCTCTAAAGGACAGGGTCGGAATCAGCCCCAGCATTTT
TRBV9	TRBJ1-5	TRBD1	NA	CASSSGQGSNQPQHF	TGTGCCAGCAGCTCGGGACAGGGCAGCAATCAGCCCCAGCATTTT
TRBV4-3	TRBJ1-5	NA	NA	CASSQDQGNQPQHF	TGCGCCAGCAGCCAAGATCAGGGCAATCAGCCCCAGCATTTT
TRBV10-1	TRBJ2-4	NA	NA	CASRCLPRYF	TGCGCCAGCAGGTGTCTCCCGCGGTACTTC
TRBV10-1	TRBJ1-3	NA	NA	CASSGGNSGNTIYF	TGCGCCAGCAGTGGAGGGAACTCTGGAAACACCATATATTTT
TRBV2	TRBJ1-2	TRBD1	NA	CASRQGSGYGYTF	TGTGCCAGCAGACAGGGGAGTGGCTATGGCTACACCTTC
TRBV6-5	TRBJ2-7	TRBD1	NA	CASTPTGRDREYF	TGTGCCAGCACACCTACGGGTCGGGACAGGGAGTACTTC
TRBV5-4	TRBJ1-4	TRBD1	NA	CASSLANRDRNEKLFF	TGTGCCAGCAGCTTGGCCAACCGGGACAGAAATGAAAAACTGTTTTTT
TRBV30	TRBJ2-3	TRBD2	once	CAWSVGGKADTQYF	TGTGCCTGGAGTGTGGGAGGGAAAGCAGATACGCAGTATTTT
TRBV10-3	TRBJ2-3	NA	NA	CAISGGVGKPYTDTQYF	TGTGCCATCAGTGGAGGTGTCGGCAAGCCTTACACAGATACGCAGTATTTT
TRBV13	TRBJ2-7	TRBD2	NA	CASSLGGGGGNEQYF	TGTGCCAGCAGCTTAGGGGGGGGCGGGGGGAACGAGCAGTACTTC
TRBV5-1	TRBJ2-1	TRBD2	NA	CASSAEGLAGGTVYNEQFF	TGCGCCAGCAGCGCGGAGGGCCTAGCGGGGGGGACGGTCTACAATGAGCAGTTCTTC
TRBV5-1	TRBJ1-2	NA	NA	CASSLTTGPNYGYTF	TGCGCCAGCAGCTTGACGACAGGACCAAACTATGGCTACACCTTC
TRBV7-9	TRBJ2-5	TRBD2	NA	CASNPSGGSETQYF	TGTGCCAGCAATCCGAGCGGGGGGTCTGAGACCCAGTACTTC
TRBV19	TRBJ1-5	NA	NA	CASSYRYSNQPQHF	TGTGCCAGTAGTTACAGGTATAGCAATCAGCCCCAGCATTTT
TRBV6-4	TRBJ1-2	TRBD1	NA	CATETGGNGYTF	TGTGCCACCGAGACAGGGGGGAATGGCTACACCTTC
TRBV10-3	TRBJ2-7	NA	NA	CAISESAGTGREQYF	TGTGCCATCAGTGAGTCCGCGGGGACGGGACGGGAGCAGTACTTC
TRBV9	TRBJ2-5	NA	once	CASSAEGGAQETQYF	TGTGCCAGCAGCGCCGAGGGGGGGGCCCAAGAGACCCAGTACTTC